The clone carrying this TCR beta chain came up a few times. Its antigen is as yet unknown. There were only healthy Caucasians among the donors. The data were obtained in a study of identical twins. cDNA molecules carried unique molecular identifiers, and template switching added a universal primer site. Each CDR3 protein gets one entry after TCRdb re-called the 5' RACE reads with MiXCR. The sample lists under 1 million distinct CDR3 sequences; over 9% were seen once. This CDR3 comprises 12 residues. Germline V gene lookup returns CDR1 SQVTM and CDR2 ANQGSEA. Trimming cost V 3 bases and J 4 bases, with 7 bases left between them. Whole-study findings and limits: For cord blood, abundant beta clonotypes had fewer insertions, unlike memory repertoires, which showed none. Out-of-frame alpha sequences that twins shared showed excess low generation probability.

This sample was also put to use in a study of yellow fever vaccine responses in identical twins.

The origin of this receptor is a woman between 18 and 29 years old in good health. Specimen: PBMCs. The chain recombines TRBV29-1 with TRBJ2-4; D gene ambiguous. The CDR3 DNA is TGCAGCGTTGAGGATAGGAAAAACATTCAGTACTTC. It encodes CSVEDRKNIQYF.